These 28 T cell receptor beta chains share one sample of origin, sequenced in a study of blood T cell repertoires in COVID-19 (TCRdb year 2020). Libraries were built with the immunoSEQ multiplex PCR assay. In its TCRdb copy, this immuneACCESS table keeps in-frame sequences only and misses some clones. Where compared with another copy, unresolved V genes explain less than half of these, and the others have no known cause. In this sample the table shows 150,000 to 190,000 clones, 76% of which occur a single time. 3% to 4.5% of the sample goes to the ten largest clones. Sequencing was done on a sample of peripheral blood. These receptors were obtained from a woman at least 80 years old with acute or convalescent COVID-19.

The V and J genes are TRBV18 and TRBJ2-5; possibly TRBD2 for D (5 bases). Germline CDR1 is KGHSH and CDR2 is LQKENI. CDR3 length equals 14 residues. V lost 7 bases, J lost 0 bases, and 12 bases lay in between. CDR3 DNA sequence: TGTGCCAGCTTAGACCAGCGGAACCAAGAGACCCAGTACTTC. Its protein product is CASLDQRNQETQYF.

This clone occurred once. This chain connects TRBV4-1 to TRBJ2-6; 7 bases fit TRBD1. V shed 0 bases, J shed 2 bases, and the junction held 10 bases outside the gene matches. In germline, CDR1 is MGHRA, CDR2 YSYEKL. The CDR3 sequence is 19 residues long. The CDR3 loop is CASSQDGQVRRTGANVLTF. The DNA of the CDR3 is TGCGCCAGCAGCCAAGATGGACAGGTACGTCGCACTGGGGCCAACGTCCTGACTTTC.

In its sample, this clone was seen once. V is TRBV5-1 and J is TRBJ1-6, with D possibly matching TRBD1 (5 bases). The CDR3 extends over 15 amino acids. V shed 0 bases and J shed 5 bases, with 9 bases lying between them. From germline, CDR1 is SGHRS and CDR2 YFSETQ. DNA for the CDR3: TGCGCCAGCAGCTTGGCCACAGGAGATAATTCACCCCTCCACTTT. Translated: CASSLATGDNSPLHF.

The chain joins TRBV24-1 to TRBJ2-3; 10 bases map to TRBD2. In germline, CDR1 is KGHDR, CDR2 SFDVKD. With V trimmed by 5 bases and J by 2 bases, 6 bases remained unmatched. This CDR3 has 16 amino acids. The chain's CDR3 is CATSVSSGGSTDTQYF. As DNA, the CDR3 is TGTGCCACCAGTGTATCTAGCGGGGGCTCCACAGATACGCAGTATTTT.

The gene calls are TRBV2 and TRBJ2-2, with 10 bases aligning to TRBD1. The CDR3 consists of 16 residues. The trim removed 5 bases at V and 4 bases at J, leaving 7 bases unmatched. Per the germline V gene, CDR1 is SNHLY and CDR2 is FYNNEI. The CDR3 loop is CASSKDRGLGTGELFF. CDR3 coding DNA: TGTGCCAGCAGTAAGGACAGGGGGTTGGGCACCGGGGAGCTGTTTTTT.

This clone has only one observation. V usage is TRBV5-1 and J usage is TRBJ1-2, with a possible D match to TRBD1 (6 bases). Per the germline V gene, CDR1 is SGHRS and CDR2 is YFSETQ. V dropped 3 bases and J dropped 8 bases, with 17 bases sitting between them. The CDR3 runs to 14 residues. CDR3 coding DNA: TGCGCCAGCAGCTCACAGGGTCCCCAGTTGGGCTACACCTTC. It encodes CASSSQGPQLGYTF. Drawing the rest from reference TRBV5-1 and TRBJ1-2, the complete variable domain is KAGVTQTPRYLIKTRGQQVTLSCSPISGHRSVSWYQQTPGQGLQFLFEYFSETQRNKGNFPGRFSGRQFSNSRSEMNVSTLELGDSALYLCASSSQGPQLGYTFGSGTRLTVV.

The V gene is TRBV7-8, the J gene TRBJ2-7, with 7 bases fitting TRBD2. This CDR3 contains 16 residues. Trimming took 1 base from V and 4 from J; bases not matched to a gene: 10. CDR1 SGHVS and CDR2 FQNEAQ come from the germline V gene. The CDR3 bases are TGTGCCAGCAGCTTAGGCCGGACTAGTCTCTATTACGAGCAGTACTTC. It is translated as CASSLGRTSLYYEQYF. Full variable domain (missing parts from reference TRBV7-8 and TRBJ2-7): GAGVSQSPRYKVAKRGQDVALRCDPISGHVSLFWYQQALGQGPEFLTYFQNEAQLDKSGLPSDRFFAERPEGSVSTLKIQRTQQEDSAVYLCASSLGRTSLYYEQYFGPGTRLTVT.

The CDR3 DNA is TGTGCCAGCAGCCAAGGCTCTGGGAGAGCCGGGGAGCTGTTTTTT. Amino acids: CASSQGSGRAGELFF. The chain has TRBV3-1 (or the pseudogene TRBV3-2) and TRBJ2-2; possibly TRBD2 for D (5 bases). The V end was cut by 1 base, the J end by 6 bases, with 12 bases between. CDR1 and CDR2 from the germline V gene are LGHDT and YNNKEL (reference sequence). This CDR3 is built from 15 residues.

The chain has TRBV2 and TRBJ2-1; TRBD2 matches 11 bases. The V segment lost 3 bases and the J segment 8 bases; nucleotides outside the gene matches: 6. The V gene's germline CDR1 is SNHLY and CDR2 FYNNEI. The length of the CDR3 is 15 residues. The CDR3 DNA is TGTGCCAGCAGTGATAATAGCGGGAGGGTGGATGAGCAGTTCTTC. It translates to CASSDNSGRVDEQFF.

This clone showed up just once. As DNA, the CDR3 is TGTGCCAGCTCTATGCTAGCGGGAGGGAATGAGCAGTTCTTC. Its protein product is CASSMLAGGNEQFF. The chain joins TRBV2 to TRBJ2-1; 12 bases map to TRBD2. The CDR3 totals 14 residues. The junction had 6 bases not matched to a gene; V was cut back by 8 bases and J by 7 bases. Germline V gene sequence: CDR1 SNHLY, CDR2 FYNNEI.

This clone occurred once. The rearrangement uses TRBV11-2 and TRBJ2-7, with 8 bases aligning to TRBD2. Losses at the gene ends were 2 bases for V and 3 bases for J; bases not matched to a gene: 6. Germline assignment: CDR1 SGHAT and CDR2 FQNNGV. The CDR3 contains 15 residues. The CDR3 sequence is CASSLSGSFLYEQYF. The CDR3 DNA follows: TGTGCCAGCAGCTTAAGCGGGAGTTTCCTCTACGAGCAGTACTTC.

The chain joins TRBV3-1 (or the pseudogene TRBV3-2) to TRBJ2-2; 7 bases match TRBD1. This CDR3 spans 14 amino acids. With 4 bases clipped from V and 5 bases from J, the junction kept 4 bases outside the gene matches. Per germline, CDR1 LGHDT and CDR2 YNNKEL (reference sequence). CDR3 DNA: TGTGCCAGCAGCCGAAAACAGGGGACCGGGGAGCTGTTTTTT. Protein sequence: CASSRKQGTGELFF.

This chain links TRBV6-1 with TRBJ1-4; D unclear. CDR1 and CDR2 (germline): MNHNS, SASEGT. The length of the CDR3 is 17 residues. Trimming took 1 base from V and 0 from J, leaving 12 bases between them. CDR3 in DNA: TGTGCCAGCAGTGAAGTAGCGTCAAAATCAACTAATGAAAAACTGTTTTTT. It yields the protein CASSEVASKSTNEKLFF.

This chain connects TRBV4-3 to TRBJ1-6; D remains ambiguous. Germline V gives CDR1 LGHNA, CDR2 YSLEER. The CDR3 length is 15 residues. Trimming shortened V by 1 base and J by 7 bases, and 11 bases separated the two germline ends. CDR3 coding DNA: TGCGCCAGCAGCCAAGTGTTCTCGGTCAATTCACCCCTCCACTTT. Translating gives CASSQVFSVNSPLHF.

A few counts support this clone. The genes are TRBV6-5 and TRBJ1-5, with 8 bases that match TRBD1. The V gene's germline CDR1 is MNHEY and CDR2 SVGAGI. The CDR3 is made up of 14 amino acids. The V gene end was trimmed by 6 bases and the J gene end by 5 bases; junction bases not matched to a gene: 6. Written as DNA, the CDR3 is TGTGCCAGCAGCCGACAGGGGTCGGATCAGCCCCAGCATTTT. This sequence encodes CASSRQGSDQPQHF.

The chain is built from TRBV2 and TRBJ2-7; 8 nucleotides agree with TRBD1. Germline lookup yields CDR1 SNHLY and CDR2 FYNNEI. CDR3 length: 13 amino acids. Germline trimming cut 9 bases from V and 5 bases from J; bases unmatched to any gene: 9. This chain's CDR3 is CASNPGQAHEQYF. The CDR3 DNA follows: TGTGCCAGTAACCCGGGACAGGCCCACGAGCAGTACTTC. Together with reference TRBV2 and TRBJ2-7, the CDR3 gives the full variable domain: EPEVTQTPSHQVTQMGQEVILRCVPISNHLYFYWYRQILGQKVEFLVSFYNNEISEKSEIFDDQFSVERPDGSNFTLKIRSTKLEDSAMYFCASNPGQAHEQYFGPGTRLTVT.

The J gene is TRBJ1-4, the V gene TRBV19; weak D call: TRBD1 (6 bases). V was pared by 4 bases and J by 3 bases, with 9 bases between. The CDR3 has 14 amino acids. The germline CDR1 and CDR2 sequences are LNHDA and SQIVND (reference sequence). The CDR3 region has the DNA TGTGCCAGTAGTAAGGGGGTTGCTAATGAAAAACTGTTTTTT. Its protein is CASSKGVANEKLFF.

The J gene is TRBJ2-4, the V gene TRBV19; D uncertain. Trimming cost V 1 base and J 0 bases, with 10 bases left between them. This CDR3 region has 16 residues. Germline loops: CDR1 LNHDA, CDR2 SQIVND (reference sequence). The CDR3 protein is CASSIGASGAKNIQYF. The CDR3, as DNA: TGTGCCAGTAGTATAGGGGCAAGTGGAGCCAAAAACATTCAGTACTTC.

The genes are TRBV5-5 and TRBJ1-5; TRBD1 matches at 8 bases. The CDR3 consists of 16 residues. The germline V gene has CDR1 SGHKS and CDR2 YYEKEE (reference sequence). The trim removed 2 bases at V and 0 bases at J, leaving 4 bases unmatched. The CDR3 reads CASSFQGANSNQPQHF. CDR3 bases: TGTGCCAGCAGCTTCCAGGGGGCAAATAGCAATCAGCCCCAGCATTTT.

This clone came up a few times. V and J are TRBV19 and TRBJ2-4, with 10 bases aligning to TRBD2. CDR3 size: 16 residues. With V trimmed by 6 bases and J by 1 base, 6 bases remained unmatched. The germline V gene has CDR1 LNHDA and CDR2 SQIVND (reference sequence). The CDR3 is CASRNSGGLAKNIQYF. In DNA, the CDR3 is TGTGCCAGTAGAAATAGCGGGGGGCTGGCCAAAAACATTCAGTACTTC.

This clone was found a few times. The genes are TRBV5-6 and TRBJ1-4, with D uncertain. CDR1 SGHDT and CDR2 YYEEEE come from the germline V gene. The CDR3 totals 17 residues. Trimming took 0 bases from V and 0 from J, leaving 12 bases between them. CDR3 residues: CASSLGRGVATNEKLFF. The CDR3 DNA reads TGTGCCAGCAGCTTGGGGCGAGGCGTTGCAACTAATGAAAAACTGTTTTTT.

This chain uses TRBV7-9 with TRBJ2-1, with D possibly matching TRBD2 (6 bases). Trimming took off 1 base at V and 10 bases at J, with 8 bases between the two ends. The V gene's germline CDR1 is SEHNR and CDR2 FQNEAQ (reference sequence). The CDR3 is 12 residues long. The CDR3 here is CASSLGLAEQFF. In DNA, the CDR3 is TGTGCCAGCAGCTTAGGCCTAGCGGAGCAGTTCTTC.

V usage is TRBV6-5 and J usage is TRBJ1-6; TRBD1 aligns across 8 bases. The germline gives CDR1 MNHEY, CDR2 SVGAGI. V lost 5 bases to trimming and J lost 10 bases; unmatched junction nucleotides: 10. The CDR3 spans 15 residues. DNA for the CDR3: TGTGCCAGCAGTCACCTTCCACAGGGGGGGTCACCCCTCCACTTT. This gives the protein CASSHLPQGGSPLHF.

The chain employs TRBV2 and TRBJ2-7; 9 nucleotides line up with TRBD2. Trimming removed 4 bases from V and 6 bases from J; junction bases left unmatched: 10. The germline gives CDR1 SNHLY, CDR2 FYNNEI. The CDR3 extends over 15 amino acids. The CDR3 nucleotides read TGTGCCAGCAGTGGGTTAGCGGGAGTACTGGGCGAGCAGTACTTC. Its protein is CASSGLAGVLGEQYF.

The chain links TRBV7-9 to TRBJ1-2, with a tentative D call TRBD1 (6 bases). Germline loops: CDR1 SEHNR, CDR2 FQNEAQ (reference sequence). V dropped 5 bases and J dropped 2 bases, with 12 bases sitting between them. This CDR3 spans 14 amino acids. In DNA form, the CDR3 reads TGTGCCAGCAGCACAAACAGGGTGAACTATGGCTACACCTTC. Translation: CASSTNRVNYGYTF.

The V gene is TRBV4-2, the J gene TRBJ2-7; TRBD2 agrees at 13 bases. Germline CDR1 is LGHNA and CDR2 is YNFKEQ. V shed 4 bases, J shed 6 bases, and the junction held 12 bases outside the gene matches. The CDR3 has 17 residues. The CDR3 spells CASSPYTSGGALAEQYF. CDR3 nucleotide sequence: TGTGCCAGCAGCCCATATACTAGCGGGGGGGCTTTAGCCGAGCAGTACTTC.

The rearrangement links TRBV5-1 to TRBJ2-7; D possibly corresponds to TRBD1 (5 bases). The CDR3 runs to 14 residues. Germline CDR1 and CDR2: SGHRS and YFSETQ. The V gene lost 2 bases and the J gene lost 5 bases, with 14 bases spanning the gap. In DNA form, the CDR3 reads TGCGCCAGCAGCTTTCAGGGATTTTCGGACGAGCAGTACTTC. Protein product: CASSFQGFSDEQYF. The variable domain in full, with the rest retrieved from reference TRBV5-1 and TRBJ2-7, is KAGVTQTPRYLIKTRGQQVTLSCSPISGHRSVSWYQQTPGQGLQFLFEYFSETQRNKGNFPGRFSGRQFSNSRSEMNVSTLELGDSALYLCASSFQGFSDEQYFGPGTRLTVT.

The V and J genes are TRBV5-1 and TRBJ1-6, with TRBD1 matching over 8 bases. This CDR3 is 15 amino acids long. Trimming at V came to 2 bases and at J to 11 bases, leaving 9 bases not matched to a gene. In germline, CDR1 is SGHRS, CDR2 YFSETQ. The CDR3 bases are TGCGCCAGCAGCTTATCGGACAGGGTCTGGGCACCCCTCCACTTT. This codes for CASSLSDRVWAPLHF.